These T cell receptor beta chains were read from a single sample in a study of control samples from healthy donors and cancer patients. Only in-frame clones appear in the TCRdb table, and some are missing; sequencing was by immunoSEQ multiplex PCR. The table shows roughly 170,000 clones, with around 94% occurring only once. Sequencing was performed on blood. These receptors were taken from a woman between 18 and 30 years old in good health. Both conserved end residues are part of each CDR3. The order of the fields is clone size, V gene, J gene, D gene, CDR3 protein, CDR3 DNA. The D gene is left open where the match is weak. Where a row states a size, it is once, few, many or the class of an expanded clone; other rows omit it.

size: .; V: TRBV6-2/TRBV6-3; J: TRBJ2-7; D: .; CDR3: CASSYTDSSSYEQYF; DNA: TGTGCCAGCAGTTACACAGATTCGAGCTCCTACGAGCAGTACTTC
size: few; V: TRBV4-1; J: TRBJ2-7; D: TRBD1; CDR3: CASSRGQGTYEQYF; DNA: TGCGCCAGCAGCCGCGGACAGGGAACCTACGAGCAGTACTTC
size: .; V: TRBV25-1; J: TRBJ2-1; D: .; CDR3: CASSDGNEQFF; DNA: TGTGCCAGCAGTGATGGAAATGAGCAGTTCTTC
size: .; V: TRBV28; J: TRBJ2-5; D: .; CDR3: CASSSRRETQYF; DNA: TGTGCCAGCAGTTCCCGGAGGGAGACCCAGTACTTC
size: .; V: TRBV10-1; J: TRBJ1-4; D: TRBD1; CDR3: CASSESRTGSEKLFF; DNA: TGCGCCAGCAGTGAGTCGAGGACAGGGTCTGAAAAACTGTTTTTT
size: .; V: TRBV5-6; J: TRBJ1-1; D: TRBD1; CDR3: CASSPPGQGAGRTEAFF; DNA: TGTGCCAGCAGCCCACCGGGACAGGGGGCAGGGAGGACTGAAGCTTTCTTT
size: .; V: TRBV24-1; J: TRBJ2-3; D: .; CDR3: CATSDFTADTQYF; DNA: TGTGCCACCAGTGATTTTACAGCAGATACGCAGTATTTT
size: .; V: TRBV5-1; J: TRBJ2-1; D: TRBD2; CDR3: CASSLEGLAGYEQFF; DNA: TGCGCCAGCAGCTTGGAGGGACTAGCGGGTTATGAGCAGTTCTTC
size: .; V: TRBV10-3; J: TRBJ1-1; D: TRBD1; CDR3: CATCPGQENLEAFF; DNA: TGTGCCACCTGCCCGGGACAGGAGAACCTTGAAGCTTTCTTT
size: .; V: TRBV4-2; J: TRBJ2-7; D: TRBD2; CDR3: CASSQNPSGRSYEQYF; DNA: TGTGCCAGCAGCCAAAACCCTAGCGGCCGCTCCTACGAGCAGTACTTC
size: .; V: TRBV6-2/TRBV6-3; J: TRBJ2-3; D: TRBD1; CDR3: CASSRGTGSTQYF; DNA: TGTGCCAGCAGCCGGGGGACAGGCAGTACGCAGTATTTT
size: .; V: TRBV11-3; J: TRBJ2-3; D: TRBD2; CDR3: CASSSTAAGLPERHTQYF; DNA: TGTGCCAGCAGCTCTACCGCCGCGGGACTACCCGAGAGGCATACGCAGTATTTT
size: .; V: TRBV5-6; J: TRBJ1-5; D: .; CDR3: CASRSWNLGNQPQHF; DNA: TGTGCCAGCAGGTCGTGGAATCTGGGCAATCAGCCCCAGCATTTT
size: .; V: TRBV7-7; J: TRBJ2-5; D: .; CDR3: CASSPTGPQTWTQYF; DNA: TGTGCTAGCAGCCCCACGGGGCCCCAAACGTGGACCCAGTACTTC
size: .; V: TRBV6-2/TRBV6-3; J: TRBJ1-1; D: TRBD1; CDR3: CASSDWDSPVNTEAFF; DNA: TGTGCCAGCAGTGACTGGGACAGCCCAGTGAACACTGAAGCTTTCTTT
size: once; V: TRBV7-9; J: TRBJ2-1; D: .; CDR3: CASSLDPGIEQFF; DNA: TGTGCCAGCAGCTTAGATCCAGGGATCGAGCAGTTCTTC
size: .; V: TRBV28; J: TRBJ1-1; D: .; CDR3: CASSFGTEVFF; DNA: TGTGCCAGCAGTTTCGGCACTGAAGTTTTCTTT
size: .; V: TRBV6-1; J: TRBJ1-1; D: .; CDR3: CASSDTWGTEAFF; DNA: TGTGCCAGCAGTGATACCTGGGGGACTGAAGCTTTCTTT
size: .; V: TRBV29-1; J: TRBJ2-1; D: TRBD1; CDR3: CSVPKGQASSYNEQFF; DNA: TGCAGCGTCCCGAAGGGACAGGCGAGCTCCTACAATGAGCAGTTCTTC
size: .; V: TRBV6-1; J: TRBJ1-2; D: .; CDR3: CASSEGPGRSDYGYTF; DNA: TGTGCCAGCAGTGAAGGACCGGGAAGGTCTGACTATGGCTACACCTTC
size: once; V: TRBV3-1/TRBV3-2; J: TRBJ2-5; D: TRBD2; CDR3: CASAGGYIAGGRETQYF; DNA: TGTGCCAGCGCCGGGGGGTATATAGCGGGAGGGAGAGAGACCCAGTACTTC
size: .; V: TRBV15; J: TRBJ1-4; D: .; CDR3: CATSRGGATNEKLFF; DNA: TGTGCCACCAGCAGGGGGGGGGCGACTAATGAAAAACTGTTTTTT
size: .; V: TRBV5-6; J: TRBJ2-7; D: TRBD2; CDR3: CASSFSGIPYEQYF; DNA: TGTGCCAGCAGCTTTAGCGGGATACCCTACGAGCAGTACTTC
size: .; V: TRBV5-1; J: TRBJ1-2; D: .; CDR3: CASSLEVGGHYGYTF; DNA: TGCGCCAGCAGCTTGGAAGTAGGGGGGCACTATGGCTACACCTTC
size: .; V: TRBV9; J: TRBJ2-3; D: .; CDR3: CASSVEGGGDTQYF; DNA: TGTGCCAGCAGCGTAGAGGGAGGGGGAGATACGCAGTATTTT
size: once; V: TRBV2; J: TRBJ1-1; D: .; CDR3: CASRGTEAFF; DNA: TGTGCCAGCCGAGGCACTGAAGCTTTCTTT
size: .; V: TRBV27; J: TRBJ1-4; D: .; CDR3: CASTPYVGAGEKLFF; DNA: TGTGCCAGCACCCCTTATGTGGGGGCGGGGGAAAAACTGTTTTTT
size: .; V: TRBV28; J: TRBJ1-1; D: TRBD1; CDR3: CASRLLYRGRNTEAFF; DNA: TGTGCCAGCAGACTCCTTTACAGGGGGCGAAACACTGAAGCTTTCTTT
size: .; V: TRBV7-2; J: TRBJ1-1; D: .; CDR3: CASSPPRVRNTEAFF; DNA: TGTGCCAGCAGCCCCCCCAGGGTGCGGAACACTGAAGCTTTCTTT
size: .; V: TRBV7-9; J: TRBJ2-3; D: TRBD2; CDR3: CASSSLGGGYGTQYF; DNA: TGTGCCAGCAGTAGCCTCGGGGGAGGGTATGGTACGCAGTATTTT
size: few; V: TRBV6-1; J: TRBJ1-6; D: .; CDR3: CASSEQGNWNSPLHF; DNA: TGTGCCAGCAGTGAACAGGGGAATTGGAATTCACCCCTCCACTTT
size: .; V: TRBV5-1; J: TRBJ2-1; D: TRBD2; CDR3: CASSLSGRTSGRWEQFF; DNA: TGCGCCAGCAGCTTGTCTGGGCGGACTAGCGGGAGGTGGGAGCAGTTCTTC
size: .; V: TRBV11-3; J: TRBJ1-1; D: .; CDR3: CASSSFEGRARTEAFF; DNA: TGTGCCAGCAGCTCCTTTGAGGGCCGGGCGAGAACTGAAGCTTTCTTT
size: .; V: TRBV6-5; J: TRBJ1-4; D: .; CDR3: CASSRGTLANEKLFF; DNA: TGTGCCAGCAGTAGGGGGACACTAGCTAATGAAAAACTGTTTTTT
size: few; V: TRBV2; J: TRBJ1-1; D: .; CDR3: CASNSGRRNTEAFF; DNA: TGTGCCTCTAACAGCGGAAGAAGGAACACTGAAGCTTTCTTT